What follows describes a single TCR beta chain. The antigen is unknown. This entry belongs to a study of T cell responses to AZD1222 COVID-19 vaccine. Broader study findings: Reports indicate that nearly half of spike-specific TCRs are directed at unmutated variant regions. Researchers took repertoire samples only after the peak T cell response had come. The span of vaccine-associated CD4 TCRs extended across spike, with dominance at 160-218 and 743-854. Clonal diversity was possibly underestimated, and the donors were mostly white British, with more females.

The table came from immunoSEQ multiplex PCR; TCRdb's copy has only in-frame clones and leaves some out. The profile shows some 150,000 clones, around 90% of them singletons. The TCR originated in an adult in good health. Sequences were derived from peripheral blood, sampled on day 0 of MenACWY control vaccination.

In DNA form, the CDR3 reads TGTAGCCTTGGGACAGAATACACTGAAGCTTTCTTT. Its translation is CSLGTEYTEAFF. The rearrangement uses TRBV30 and TRBJ1-1; 7 nucleotides line up with TRBD1. This CDR3 has 12 residues. Germline V gives CDR1 GTSNPN, CDR2 SVGIG (reference sequence). Combining the CDR3 with reference TRBV30 and TRBJ1-1 gives the whole variable domain SQTIHQWPATLVQPVGSPLSLECTVEGTSNPNLYWYRQAAGRGLQLLFYSVGIGQISSEVPQNLSASRPQDRQFILSSKKLLLSDSGFYLCSLGTEYTEAFFGQGTRLTVV.